Listed here are 19 T cell receptor beta chains from one sample, sequenced in a study of blood T cells in healthy people across ages. A second PCR, run for about 7 to 11 cycles, used a sample-barcoded 5' primer plus a J-beta primer mix. MiXCR, applied by TCRdb to the 5' RACE reads, yields one record per CDR3 protein. This sample has under 1,000,000 distinct CDR3 sequences, with around half found just once. Sequenced: blood. The receptors shown here come from an elderly man in good health.

This clonotype turned up a few times. The chain carries TRBV3-1 and TRBJ2-1; D may be TRBD1 (6 bases). CDR3 size: 16 residues. Between the trimmed V and J ends, which lost 0 bases and 2 bases, there was a span of 11 bases. The V gene's germline CDR1 is LGHDT and CDR2 YNNKEL (reference sequence). CDR3 sequence: CASSQDEGVAYNEQFF. CDR3 sequence (DNA): TGTGCCAGCAGCCAAGACGAGGGGGTAGCCTACAATGAGCAGTTCTTC.

In the case of this clonotype: A read error is possible here, since a much larger clone lies one base away. This rearrangement joins TRBV7-2 to TRBJ2-7, with 9 bases identical to TRBD2. The CDR3 has 14 residues. From germline, CDR1 is SGHTA and CDR2 FQGNSA. Unmatched junction bases numbered 8, after V lost 5 bases and J lost 6 bases. This CDR3 is CASSPRAGGTEQYF. The CDR3 region has the DNA TGTGCCAGCAGCCCTCGAGCGGGAGGTACCGAGCAGTACTTC.

This chain connects TRBV7-3 to TRBJ2-5; D gene uncertain. CDR1 and CDR2 (germline): SGHTA, FQGTGA. The V end was cut by 1 base, the J end by 11 bases, with 14 bases between. This CDR3 contains 13 residues. As DNA, the CDR3 is TGTGCCAGCAGCTTAATGAGTGCGAGTGAGCAGTACTTC. This sequence encodes CASSLMSASEQYF.

This clonotype was found a few times. The gene calls are TRBV7-9 and TRBJ2-5; no definite D call. The CDR3 is 15 amino acids. V lost 3 bases and J 5 bases, leaving 16 bases between the germline ends. CDR1 SEHNR and CDR2 FQNEAQ come from the germline V gene (reference sequence). In DNA form, the CDR3 reads TGTGCCAGCAGCTTGCCCGGTGGTATGGCGGAGACCCAGTACTTC. Encoded protein: CASSLPGGMAETQYF.

On this clonotype: A much larger clone lies a single base off, so this may be a read error. The V call is TRBV4-1, the J call TRBJ2-7; TRBD1 aligns across 7 bases. CDR3 length: 16 amino acids. The germline CDR1 and CDR2 sequences are MGHRA and YSYEKL. DNA for the CDR3: TGCGCCAGCGGCCAAGTAGCCGGGACAGCCTCCTACGAGCAGTACTTC. Its translation: CASGQVAGTASYEQYF.

This clonotype was seen a single time. This chain connects TRBV5-1 to TRBJ2-3; 9 positions agree with TRBD2. CDR3 length: 15 amino acids. The V segment lost 6 bases and the J segment 0 bases; nucleotides outside the gene matches: 5. The germline gives CDR1 SGHRS, CDR2 YFSETQ. CDR3 sequence reads: CASTWTSDSTDTQYF. The CDR3 DNA is TGCGCCAGCACTTGGACTAGCGATAGCACAGATACGCAGTATTTT.

The table lists this clonotype with a few counts. The V and J genes are TRBV20-1 and TRBJ1-1; D not certain. V was shortened by 6 bases and J by 1 base, with 9 bases between the two germline ends. From germline, CDR1 is DFQATT and CDR2 SNEGSKA (reference sequence). This CDR3 is built from 12 residues. The CDR3 loop reads CSASGGNTEAFF. CDR3 sequence (DNA): TGCAGTGCGAGCGGAGGGAACACTGAAGCTTTCTTT.

The V call is TRBV7-8, the J call TRBJ2-1, with TRBD2 identical over 13 bases. CDR1 and CDR2 (germline): SGHVS, FQNEAQ. V gave up 5 bases and J gave up 8 bases; unmatched junction bases: 9. The CDR3 consists of 16 residues. The CDR3 sequence: CASSQRTSGSVDEQFF. The CDR3, as DNA: TGTGCCAGCAGCCAGAGGACTAGCGGGAGTGTTGATGAGCAGTTCTTC.

This chain connects TRBV5-1 to TRBJ2-7; the D gene is possibly TRBD1 (6 bases). Germline-derived CDR1 and CDR2 are SGHRS and YFSETQ. CDR3 size: 15 residues. V lost 0 bases, J lost 3 bases, and 13 bases lay in between. The CDR3 coding sequence is TGCGCCAGCAGCTTGGCCGGACAGTTAGTCTACGAGCAGTACTTC. Its translation: CASSLAGQLVYEQYF.

A remark on this clonotype: At one of its ends the junction is not consistent with the germline gene, which may arise from a read error. The chain is built from TRBV28 and TRBJ2-1, with TRBD1 matching 7 bases. CDR3 length equals 15 residues. Germline-derived CDR1 and CDR2 are MDHEN and SYDVKM. CDR3 sequence reads: CASSFAGGDCNEQFF. The CDR3 DNA reads TGTGCCAGTAGTTTCGCAGGGGGAGACTGCAATGAGCAGTTCTTC.

The rearrangement uses TRBV9 and TRBJ2-7; D gene unclear. The CDR3 covers 13 residues. Trimming cost V 4 bases and J 7 bases, with 15 bases left between them. CDR1 and CDR2 from the germline V gene are SGDLS and YYNGEE. The CDR3 nucleotides read TGTGCCAGCAGCCCCGGGCCGGATAATGAGCAGTACTTC. This encodes CASSPGPDNEQYF. The full variable domain, in which reference TRBV9 and TRBJ2-7 provide the parts outside the CDR3, is DSGVTQTPKHLITATGQRVTLRCSPRSGDLSVYWYQQSLDQGLQFLIQYYNGEERAKGNILERFSAQQFPDLHSELNLSSLELGDSALYFCASSPGPDNEQYFGPGTRLTVT.

This clonotype was counted a few times. This chain links TRBV20-1 with TRBJ2-1; D possibly uses TRBD1 or TRBD2 (6 bases each). V gave up 6 bases and J gave up 2 bases, with 17 bases separating them. The CDR3 sequence is 15 residues long. In germline, CDR1 is DFQATT, CDR2 SNEGSKA (reference sequence). CDR3 nucleotides: TGCAGTGCCCAGCCGGAGGGGGGACCCTACAATGAGCAGTTCTTC. It encodes CSAQPEGGPYNEQFF.

In the case of this clonotype: Germline is not matched at one junction end, which may reflect a read error. This chain joins TRBV20-1 and TRBJ2-7, with a possible D match to TRBD2 (6 bases). Germline values: CDR1 DFQATT, CDR2 SNEGSKA (reference sequence). The CDR3 is 16 amino acids. The CDR3 DNA reads as TGCAGTGCTAGAGATCACAAGCGGGTAAACTCCTACGAGCAGTATTTC. It translates to CSARDHKRVNSYEQYF.

The V call is TRBV20-1, the J call TRBJ2-5; TRBD1 might be the D (6 bases). V dropped 6 bases and J dropped 1 base, with 12 bases sitting between them. Germline V gene data show CDR1 as DFQATT and CDR2 as SNEGSKA (reference sequence). CDR3 size: 13 residues. The CDR3 reads CSARTVSQETQYF. In DNA form, the CDR3 reads TGCAGTGCCCGGACAGTTAGCCAAGAGACCCAGTACTTC.

This clonotype was seen a few times. The gene calls are TRBV12-3 or TRBV12-4 and TRBJ2-7, with 11 bases that match TRBD1. Trimming took 5 bases from V and 4 from J; bases not matched to a gene: 4. There are 14 residues in the CDR3. The CDR3 is CASSKDRGQYEQYF. DNA for the CDR3: TGTGCCAGCAGTAAGGACAGGGGGCAGTACGAGCAGTACTTC.

This clonotype was seen only once. This chain links TRBV29-1 with TRBJ2-7, with D perhaps TRBD2 (6 bases). The CDR3 runs to 13 residues. Germline lookup yields CDR1 SQVTM and CDR2 ANQGSEA. With 6 bases removed from V and 6 bases from J, the gap between germline ends came to 18 bases. CDR3 DNA sequence: TGCAGCGTCGAGGAACCCCGGGGGTCCGAGCAGTACTTC. It yields the protein CSVEEPRGSEQYF.

The rearrangement uses TRBV25-1 and TRBJ2-3; possibly TRBD2 for D (6 bases). The CDR3 totals 16 residues. V lost 0 bases and J lost 3, with 13 bases in between. Per germline, CDR1 MGHDK and CDR2 SYGVNS. The CDR3 coding sequence is TGTGCCAGCAGTGAATATATGGGCGGGACTACAGATACGCAGTATTTT. It encodes CASSEYMGGTTDTQYF.

The V gene is TRBV20-1, the J gene TRBJ2-7; 9 positions agree with TRBD1. CDR3 length: 13 residues. The junction had 8 bases not matched to a gene; V was cut back by 6 bases and J by 5 bases. Germline V lookup: CDR1 DFQATT, CDR2 SNEGSKA (reference sequence). The CDR3 sequence: CSATGTGSNEQYF. The CDR3 DNA sequence: TGCAGTGCCACCGGGACAGGGAGCAACGAGCAGTACTTC.

The J gene is TRBJ2-1, the V gene TRBV27; TRBD1 or TRBD2 may be the D gene (7 bases each). The CDR3 spans 14 residues. Germline-derived CDR1 and CDR2 are MNHEY and SMNVEV (reference sequence). Trimming took off 8 bases at V and 1 base at J, with 12 bases between the two ends. The CDR3 loop reads CASQGGYSYNEQFF. The DNA for the CDR3 is TGTGCCAGCCAGGGGGGGTATTCCTACAATGAGCAGTTCTTC.